These 17 T cell receptor beta chains were all obtained from the same sample, sequenced in a study of blood T cell repertoires in COVID-19. Profiling relied on immunoSEQ multiplex PCR, and the TCRdb table lists in-frame clones only, not all of them. The sample includes fewer than 140,000 clones, 70% to 80% of them seen just once. Sequenced sample: peripheral blood. The receptor set was obtained from a man at least 80 years old with COVID-19, enrolled during active disease.

The chain links TRBV9 to TRBJ2-2; TRBD2 is a possible D gene (5 bases). V was pared by 1 base and J by 0 bases, with 10 bases between. This CDR3 has 16 amino acids. Looked up from germline, CDR1 is SGDLS and CDR2 is YYNGEE. CDR3 DNA: TGTGCCAGCAGCGTACGGGATGCCGCGAACACCGGGGAGCTGTTTTTT. This translates into CASSVRDAANTGELFF.

V is TRBV18 and J is TRBJ1-1, with 7 bases matching TRBD1. The J segment lost 11 bases and the V segment lost 6 bases, leaving 15 bases of the junction unmatched. The CDR3 extends over 14 amino acids. Germline V gene data show CDR1 as KGHSH and CDR2 as LQKENI. The CDR3 DNA is TGTGCCAGCTCCCGGGAGACGACAGGGTATGGTGCTTTCTTT. It codes for CASSRETTGYGAFF. Together with reference TRBV18 and TRBJ1-1, the CDR3 gives the full variable domain: NAGVMQNPRHLVRRRGQEARLRCSPMKGHSHVYWYRQLPEEGLKFMVYLQKENIIDESGMPKERFSAEFPKEGPSILRIQQVVRGDSAAYFCASSRETTGYGAFFGQGTRLTVV.

This clone turned up a few times. This chain uses TRBV6-1 with TRBJ1-5; D gene unclear. The V gene lost 2 bases and the J gene lost 5 bases, with 10 bases spanning the gap. Germline CDR1 is MNHNS and CDR2 is SASEGT. This CDR3 is built from 14 residues. The CDR3 nucleotides are TGTGCCAGCAGTGAAAGTGGGAGTGATCAGCCCCAGCATTTT. Encoded protein: CASSESGSDQPQHF.

The genes are TRBV10-3 and TRBJ2-5; 9 nucleotides line up with TRBD2. The CDR3 length is 13 residues. Trimming cost V 6 bases and J 3 bases; bases outside gene matches: 2. Germline CDR1 reads ENHRY; CDR2 reads SYGVKD. The CDR3 loop is CAISRTSEETQYF. The CDR3 nucleotides are TGTGCCATCAGCCGGACTAGCGAAGAGACCCAGTACTTC.

V gene TRBV6-2 or TRBV6-3 combines with J gene TRBJ1-2; TRBD1 matches 7 bases. CDR3 length equals 13 residues. CDR1 and CDR2 (germline): MNHEY, SVGEGT. V dropped 5 bases and J dropped 4; count of bases not matched to a gene: 4. DNA for the CDR3: TGTGCCAGCAGTCCCACAGGGGCCTATGGCTACACCTTC. Protein sequence: CASSPTGAYGYTF.

This chain links TRBV7-8 with TRBJ2-2; D is ambiguous. Germline CDR1 and CDR2: SGHVS and FQNEAQ. V lost 2 bases and J 2 bases, leaving 12 bases between the germline ends. CDR3 length: 16 amino acids. CDR3: CASSLFSGLNTGELFF. The CDR3, as DNA: TGTGCCAGCAGCTTATTTTCGGGTCTCAACACCGGGGAGCTGTTTTTT.

The chain links TRBV27 to TRBJ2-1; 9 nucleotides align to TRBD1. Trimming took 5 bases from V and 7 from J; bases not matched to a gene: 18. Germline CDR1 is MNHEY and CDR2 is SMNVEV (reference sequence). This CDR3 has 18 residues. DNA of the CDR3: TGTGCCAGCAGTATCCGGAGTCAGGCGGGACAGGGAGTGAATGAGCAGTTCTTC. As protein: CASSIRSQAGQGVNEQFF.

This clone has just a few counts. This chain connects TRBV7-8 to TRBJ1-4; D gene ambiguous. The CDR3 has 14 amino acids. The V gene lost 1 base and the J gene lost 4 bases, with 7 bases spanning the gap. CDR1 and CDR2 (germline): SGHVS, FQNEAQ. DNA for the CDR3: TGTGCCAGCAGCTTAGGGGCTATTAATGAAAAACTGTTTTTT. Amino acid sequence: CASSLGAINEKLFF.

The chain recombines TRBV27 with TRBJ2-7, with 8 bases lining up with TRBD2. Trimming cost V 4 bases and J 1 base; bases outside gene matches: 6. The germline CDR1 and CDR2 sequences are MNHEY and SMNVEV (reference sequence). The CDR3 extends over 15 amino acids. The DNA for the CDR3 is TGTGCCAGCAGTTGGGCTAGCGGGCTGTCCTACGAGCAGTACTTC. Translating it yields CASSWASGLSYEQYF.

The J gene is TRBJ1-1, the V gene TRBV7-6; 10 bases are a match to TRBD1. Germline V gene data show CDR1 as SGHVS and CDR2 as FNYEAQ. CDR3 length equals 15 residues. Germline trimming cut 5 bases from V and 1 base from J; bases unmatched to any gene: 4. The CDR3 here is CASSLGTGANTEAFF. The CDR3 coding sequence is TGTGCCAGCAGCCTCGGGACAGGGGCGAACACTGAAGCTTTCTTT.

DNA of the CDR3: TGTGCCAGTAGTATGGGACTAGCGGCCACCCGCTCCTACAATGAGCAGTTCTTC. This gives the protein CASSMGLAATRSYNEQFF. The chain is built from TRBV19 and TRBJ2-1, with 11 bases identical to TRBD2. V trimming: 3 bases; J trimming: 0 bases; junction bases outside the gene matches: 7. Germline V gene sequence: CDR1 LNHDA, CDR2 SQIVND (reference sequence). The CDR3 runs to 18 residues.

The chain is built from TRBV5-6 and TRBJ2-7; 7 bases fit TRBD2. The CDR3 is 16 residues long. V gave up 0 bases and J gave up 7 bases; unmatched junction bases: 13. Germline CDR1 is SGHDT and CDR2 is YYEEEE. The DNA of the CDR3 is TGTGCCAGCAGCTTGGCCGGCGGGAGCAATAGTCGGGAGCAGTACTTC. Its protein is CASSLAGGSNSREQYF.

The chain is built from TRBV19 and TRBJ2-1, with D perhaps TRBD2 (6 bases). This CDR3 has 15 amino acids. Trimming removed 10 bases from V and 0 bases from J, with 16 bases in between. The germline V gene encodes CDR1 LNHDA and CDR2 SQIVND (reference sequence). CDR3 sequence reads: CATNQAGGSYNEQFF. In DNA, the CDR3 is TGTGCCACCAACCAAGCGGGTGGCTCCTACAATGAGCAGTTCTTC.

The V and J genes are TRBV27 and TRBJ2-7; 10 bases agree with TRBD1. CDR3 size: 16 residues. V shed 5 bases, J shed 5 bases, and the junction held 12 bases outside the gene matches. Germline lookup yields CDR1 MNHEY and CDR2 SMNVEV (reference sequence). The CDR3 DNA reads as TGTGCCAGCAGTCTATATGCCGGACAGGGGGTAAACGAGCAGTACTTC. The encoded protein is CASSLYAGQGVNEQYF.

This clone was counted a few times. The chain couples TRBV3-1 (or the pseudogene TRBV3-2) to TRBJ2-1; 7 nucleotides line up with TRBD1. The CDR3 runs 18 residues. CDR1 and CDR2 (germline): LGHDT, YNNKEL (reference sequence). V gave up 7 bases and J gave up 4 bases; unmatched junction bases: 19. Here the CDR3 DNA reads TGTGCCAGCACCCCGCGGACCTCAGGGGGAGCAGAGTACAATGAGCAGTTCTTC. Its translation: CASTPRTSGGAEYNEQFF.

CDR3 sequence (DNA): TGTGCCAGCAGTTTCCCGACAGGCAATTCACCCCTCCACTTT. It specifies CASSFPTGNSPLHF. The chain is built from TRBV28 and TRBJ1-6, with a tentative D call TRBD1 (6 bases). Trimming took off 3 bases at V and 7 bases at J, with 10 bases between the two ends. The germline CDR1 and CDR2 sequences are MDHEN and SYDVKM. The CDR3 sequence is 14 residues long.

The CDR3 is CASSPAWTGGAREAFF. CDR3 nucleotides: TGTGCCAGCAGCCCCGCCTGGACAGGGGGCGCGCGGGAAGCTTTCTTT. The chain couples TRBV7-9 to TRBJ1-1; 11 bases agree with TRBD1. The CDR3 has 16 residues. Germline V gene data show CDR1 as SEHNR and CDR2 as FQNEAQ (reference sequence). With V trimmed by 5 bases and J by 8 bases, 13 bases remained unmatched.